The subject of this entry is one TCR beta chain. The CDR3 is made up of 15 amino acids. The ends were cut back, 2 bases at V and 3 bases at J, with 14 bases in the middle. The germline V gene has CDR1 MNHNS and CDR2 SASEGT. This record comes from a study of metastatic and nonmetastatic thyroid tumors. Study in general: Repertoires were compared across blood and tumor or nodule tissue from malignant and benign thyroid patients.

TCRdb re-called clones from the PCR reads using MiXCR. The repertoire includes some 35,000 clones, about 31% of them detected once, and approximately 8% sits in the top ten. Treatment of any kind had been given to no patient before thyroid surgery. The source is a female donor with papillary thyroid cancer or a benign thyroid nodule (not recorded which). Some clones in this sample may be carry-over from other donors' samples. The V call is TRBV6-1, the J call TRBJ2-7, with D tentatively TRBD1 (6 bases). Material for sequencing was blood. CDR3: CASSEKRQAYYEQYF. The CDR3 nucleotides read TGTGCCAGCAGTGAAAAACGACAGGCCTACTACGAGCAGTACTTC.